The sequence of this TCR beta chain was determined in a study of T-cell reconstitution after alpha-beta-depleted transplantation in children (TCRdb year 2016). In terms of the full investigation: T-cell immune reconstitution after TCRalphabeta/CD19-depleted allogeneic hematopoietic cell transplantation in children was quantitatively tracked in the study by means of TCR repertoire profiling. General findings and caveats noted by the study authors: The apparently early alphabetaT-cell count recovery about two months after transplant was reportedly dependent on only several hundred rapidly expanded clones derived from non-depleted graft cells. Over the following months the frequencies of hyperexpanded clones went down, and after one year T-cell counts and TCRbeta diversity were mostly credited to newly produced T cells. The high TCRbeta diversity at day 60 in some patients was ascribed to recipient T cells and intrathymic progenitors that had survived conditioning.

The treatment or condition tag for this specimen amounts to: allogeneic hematopoietic cell transplantation with graft depleted of TCRalphabeta T cells and CD19 B cells. Transplant recipients were children who received TCRalphabeta/CD19-depleted allogeneic hematopoietic cell grafts. The protocol used for the library was PCR. The listed sequencing device is Illumina HiSeq 2500. Molecular barcoding was employed in the preparation of TCR libraries, with unique molecular identifiers being used to normalize TCRbeta repertoire quantification. TCRdb applied fastp at Q25 and MiXCR to the public reads, then kept only in-frame beta chains. Duplicate CDR3 protein sequences are folded into a single record with the most common DNA and genes. This sample is represented by approximately 30,000 distinct CDR3 sequences; roughly 6% of them were singletons. The top ten constitute about 7% of the sample. This clonotype was counted ten times or more. Its target antigen remains unknown. Base qualities are not recorded, but no much larger clone differs from it by a single base.

The source is a male patient younger than 18 who had a stem cell transplant for acute myeloid leukemia, so the T cells may come from the graft donor. The input for sequencing was PBMCs, mostly from graft donor cells, taken 180 days after TCRalphabeta/CD19-depleted stem cell transplant.

The CDR3: CASSPLRTGNTIYF. The nucleotide sequence reads as follows: TGCGCCAGCAGCCCCCTGAGGACTGGAAACACCATATATTTT. Recombination joined TRBV4-1 with TRBJ1-3; no D gene call is confident. The V and J ends are trimmed by 4 bases and 2 bases, leaving 9 bases between them. The germline V gene sets CDR1 to MGHRA and CDR2 to YSYEKL. The CDR3 sequence holds 14 residues, the cysteine and phenylalanine included. The retained sequence is limited to the CDR3, 42 bases, with the frame set at the first base.